This T cell receptor beta chain was observed in a study of monozygotic twins with inflammatory bowel disease. The CDR3 is made up of 17 amino acids. Germline V gene sequence: CDR1 SGHTA, CDR2 FQGNSA. Using the 5' RACE reads, TCRdb records one entry per CDR3 protein without DNA. The sample table sets out under 200,000 distinct CDR3 sequences. The chain is built from TRBV7-2 and TRBJ2-7; TCRdb returns TRBD2, unconfirmable since there is no DNA. Source material: blood. The clonotype originates from a human donor with ulcerative colitis or Crohn's disease, or a healthy co-twin of an affected twin (not recorded which). CDR3 sequence: CASSHGLAGASSYEQYF.